This T cell receptor (beta chain) is drawn from a study of cytomegalovirus exposure and HLA in healthy donors. Study results and caveats: Immune exposure information comprised only CMV serostatus. Many donors shared some public TCRs, even though most TCR sequences were rare.

There are 15 residues in the CDR3. V lost 0 bases to trimming and J lost 1 base, with 10 bases between them. The germline gives CDR1 SGDLS, CDR2 YYNGEE. Researchers ran the PCR with 60 Vbeta and 13 Jbeta primers. Sequencing used immunoSEQ multiplex PCR; TCRdb keeps in-frame clones, though not all of them. The sample yields some 240,000 clones, approximately 80% seen once. This clone was detected only a few times. The target antigen is unknown. The clonotype comes from a male donor in good health and CMV-seronegative. The rearrangement joins TRBV9 to TRBJ1-1; unclear D gene. Sequencing input: PBMCs. As DNA, the CDR3 is TGTGCCAGCAGCGTAGCCCCCCAGCGGAACACTGAAGCTTTCTTT. Protein sequence: CASSVAPQRNTEAFF.